Below, 7 T cell receptor beta chains from the same sample are listed, as sequenced in a study of metastatic and nonmetastatic thyroid tumors. TCRdb re-called the PCR reads with MiXCR. The sample lists more than 70,000 clones, around 9.1% occurring once. Treatment of any kind had been given to no patient before thyroid surgery. Sequenced sample: blood. These receptors all stem from a female donor with papillary thyroid cancer or a benign thyroid nodule (not recorded which). Some clones in this sample may be carry-over from other donors' samples.

This clone was counted ten times or more. V usage is TRBV6-1 and J usage is TRBJ1-5; tentatively, D is TRBD1 (6 bases). This CDR3 is built from 15 residues. With 5 bases removed from V and 5 bases from J, the gap between germline ends came to 16 bases. Germline values: CDR1 MNHNS, CDR2 SASEGT. In DNA, the CDR3 is TGTGCCAGCAGTCGGACCCCGGACAGCCATCAGCCCCAGCATTTT. Encoded protein: CASSRTPDSHQPQHF.

In its sample, this clone was seen many times. The chain has TRBV28 and TRBJ1-4; tentatively, D is TRBD1 (5 bases). There are 13 residues in the CDR3. V lost 8 bases, J lost 6 bases, and 13 bases lay in between. Germline CDR1 MDHEN, CDR2 SYDVKM. CDR3 sequence (DNA): TGTGCCAGCGGGTGGGGACGGCATGAAAAACTGTTTTTT. This gives the protein CASGWGRHEKLFF.

In this sample, this clone turned up many times. The chain is built from TRBV18 and TRBJ2-1; a weak D match, TRBD2 (6 bases). This CDR3 comprises 17 residues. Germline V gene sequence: CDR1 KGHSH, CDR2 LQKENI. Trimming took off 2 bases at V and 0 bases at J, with 14 bases between the two ends. CDR3 protein: CASSPDAAGSSYNEQFF. The CDR3 DNA is TGTGCCAGCTCACCAGATGCCGCGGGGAGCTCCTACAATGAGCAGTTCTTC.

This clone was detected many times. V is TRBV19 and J is TRBJ1-5; 10 nucleotides match TRBD1. CDR3 length: 16 residues. CDR1 LNHDA and CDR2 SQIVND come from the germline V gene (reference sequence). J lost 5 bases, V lost 4 bases, and 8 bases had no gene match. Here the CDR3 reads CASSTPGTGDDQPQHF. The CDR3 bases are TGTGCCAGTAGTACACCCGGGACAGGGGACGATCAGCCCCAGCATTTT.

In its sample, this clone was seen many times. The CDR3, as DNA: TGCAGTGCTAAAAAGATGGATGAGCAGTTCTTC. This translates into CSAKKMDEQFF. V usage is TRBV20-1 and J usage is TRBJ2-1; D is uncertain. The CDR3 runs to 11 residues. The germline V and J ends were trimmed by 4 bases and 8 bases, with 9 bases remaining between them. Germline CDR1 DFQATT, CDR2 SNEGSKA (reference sequence).

This chain connects TRBV15 to TRBJ1-2; 8 positions agree with TRBD1. Germline-derived CDR1 and CDR2 are LNHNV and YYDKDF (reference sequence). The length of the CDR3 is 14 residues. J gave up 4 bases and V 1 base, and 2 bases lay outside the gene matches. The CDR3 DNA sequence: TGTGCCACCAGCAGAGCAGGGGGCCCCTATGGCTACACCTTC. Its translation: CATSRAGGPYGYTF.

This clone was seen many times. This chain links TRBV28 with TRBJ2-5; TRBD2 agrees at 8 bases. Germline CDR1 is MDHEN and CDR2 is SYDVKM. Germline trimming cut 8 bases from V and 2 bases from J; bases unmatched to any gene: 10. The CDR3 totals 15 residues. Here the CDR3 DNA reads TGTGCCAGCCGTCGGGGCGGGGGGAAACAAGAGACCCAGTACTTC. Translation gives CASRRGGGKQETQYF.